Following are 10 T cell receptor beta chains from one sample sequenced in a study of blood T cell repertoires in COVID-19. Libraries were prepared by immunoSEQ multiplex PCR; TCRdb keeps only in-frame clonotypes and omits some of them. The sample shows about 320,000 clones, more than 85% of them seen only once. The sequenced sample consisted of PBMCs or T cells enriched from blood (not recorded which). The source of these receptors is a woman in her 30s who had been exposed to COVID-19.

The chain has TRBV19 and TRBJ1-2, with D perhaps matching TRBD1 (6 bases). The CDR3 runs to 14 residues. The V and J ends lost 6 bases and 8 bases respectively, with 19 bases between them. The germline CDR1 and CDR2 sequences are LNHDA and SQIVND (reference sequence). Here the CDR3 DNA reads TGTGCCAGTAGGACGGCGTCAGGGGTGGGAGGCTACACCTTC. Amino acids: CASRTASGVGGYTF.

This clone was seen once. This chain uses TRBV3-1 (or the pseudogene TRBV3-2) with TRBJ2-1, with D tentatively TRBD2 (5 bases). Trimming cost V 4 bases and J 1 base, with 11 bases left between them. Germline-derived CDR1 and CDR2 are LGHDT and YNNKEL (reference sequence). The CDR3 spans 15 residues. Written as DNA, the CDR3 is TGTGCCAGCAGCCCGGGGTTTCTTTCCTACAATGAGCAGTTCTTC. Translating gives CASSPGFLSYNEQFF.

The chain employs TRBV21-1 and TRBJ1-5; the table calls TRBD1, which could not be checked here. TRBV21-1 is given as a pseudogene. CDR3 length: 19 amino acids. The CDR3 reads CASSPDFLYRGLSNQPQHF. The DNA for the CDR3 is TGTGCCAGCAGCCCTGACTTCCTGTACAGGGGGCTAAGCAATCAGCCCCAGCATTTT.

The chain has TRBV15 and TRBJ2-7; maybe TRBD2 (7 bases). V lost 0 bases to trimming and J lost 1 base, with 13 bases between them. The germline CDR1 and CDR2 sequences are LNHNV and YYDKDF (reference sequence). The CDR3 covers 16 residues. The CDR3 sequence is CATSRERGAVSYEQYF. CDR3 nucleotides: TGTGCCACCAGCAGAGAACGGGGGGCGGTATCCTACGAGCAGTACTTC.

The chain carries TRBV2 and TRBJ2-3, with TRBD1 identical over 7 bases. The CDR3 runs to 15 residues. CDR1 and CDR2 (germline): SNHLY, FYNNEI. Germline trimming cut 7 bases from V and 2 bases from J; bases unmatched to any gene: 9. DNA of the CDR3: TGTGCCAGCACACTCCGGGACAGATACACAGATACGCAGTATTTT. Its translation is CASTLRDRYTDTQYF.

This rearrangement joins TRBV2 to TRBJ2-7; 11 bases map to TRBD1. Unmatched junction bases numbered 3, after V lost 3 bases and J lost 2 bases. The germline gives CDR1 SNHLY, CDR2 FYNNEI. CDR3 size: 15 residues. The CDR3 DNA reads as TGTGCCAGCAGTGAGGGGACAGGGGGTACCTACGAGCAGTACTTC. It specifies CASSEGTGGTYEQYF.

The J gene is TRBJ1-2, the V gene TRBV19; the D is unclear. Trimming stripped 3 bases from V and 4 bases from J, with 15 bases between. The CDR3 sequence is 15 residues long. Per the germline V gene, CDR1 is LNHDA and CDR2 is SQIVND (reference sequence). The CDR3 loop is CASSMAGRQFYGYTF. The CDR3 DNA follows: TGTGCCAGTAGTATGGCGGGGAGGCAGTTCTATGGCTACACCTTC.

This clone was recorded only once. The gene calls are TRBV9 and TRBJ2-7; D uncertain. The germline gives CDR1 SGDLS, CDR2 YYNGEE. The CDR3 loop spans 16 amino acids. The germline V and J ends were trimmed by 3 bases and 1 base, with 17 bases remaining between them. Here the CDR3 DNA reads TGTGCCAGCAGCGCCTACCCCCGTGACGGGTCCTACGAGCAGTACTTC. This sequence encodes CASSAYPRDGSYEQYF.

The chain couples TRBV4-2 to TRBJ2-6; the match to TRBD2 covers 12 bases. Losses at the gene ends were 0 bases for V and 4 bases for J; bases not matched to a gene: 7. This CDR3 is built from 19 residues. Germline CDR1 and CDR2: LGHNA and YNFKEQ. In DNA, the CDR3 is TGTGCCAGCAGCCAAGAACTAGCGGGGGGACTGCGAGGGGCCAACGTCCTGACTTTC. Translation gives CASSQELAGGLRGANVLTF.

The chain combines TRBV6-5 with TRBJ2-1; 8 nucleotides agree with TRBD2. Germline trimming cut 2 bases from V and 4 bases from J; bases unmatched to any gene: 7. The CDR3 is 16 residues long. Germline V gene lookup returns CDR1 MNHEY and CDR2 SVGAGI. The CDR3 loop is CASSYQIAGKYNEQFF. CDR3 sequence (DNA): TGTGCCAGCAGTTACCAAATAGCGGGGAAATACAATGAGCAGTTCTTC.